The source of this T cell receptor beta chain is a study of T cell changes during pregnancy in multiple sclerosis. This CDR3 is 11 amino acids long. Germline lookup yields CDR1 GTSNPN and CDR2 SVGIG (reference sequence). TCRdb's table, derived via immunoSEQ multiplex PCR, lists solely in-frame clones and lacks some. The sample records more than 90,000 clones, around 92% being singletons. The clonotype was recovered from a female donor with multiple sclerosis, enrolled in a pregnancy study. The starting material was peripheral blood, obtained after pregnancy. The chain links TRBV30 to TRBJ1-2; TRBD1 matches at 8 bases. The CDR3 sequence is CGQGRRSGYTF. The CDR3 nucleotides read TGTGGACAGGGGCGGAGAAGTGGCTACACCTTC.